Following are 8 T cell receptor beta chains from one sample sequenced in a study of blood T cell repertoires in COVID-19. The protocol was immunoSEQ multiplex PCR, while the TCRdb copy is restricted to in-frame clones and leaves out a portion. The sample lists nearly 250,000 clones, around nine tenths occurring once. The sample consisted of peripheral blood. The source is a woman aged 55-69 years who had recovered from COVID-19.

This clone was observed a single time. The J gene is TRBJ2-7, the V gene TRBV6-1; TRBD2 matches 10 bases. Germline V CDR1 and CDR2: MNHNS, SASEGT. The CDR3 is 16 residues long. V was clipped by 1 base and J by 2 bases; unmatched bases: 5. In nucleotides, the CDR3 is TGTGCCAGCAGTGAAGAAGGACTAGCGGCGACCTACGAGCAGTACTTC. Amino acids: CASSEEGLAATYEQYF.

This clone was detected a few times. The chain recombines TRBV6-5 with TRBJ1-2; TRBD1 matches at 7 bases. CDR1 and CDR2 from the germline V gene are MNHEY and SVGAGI. The CDR3 runs 14 residues. Unmatched junction bases numbered 5, after V lost 3 bases and J lost 4 bases. This CDR3 reads CASSYTGAGYGYTF. CDR3 DNA: TGTGCCAGCAGTTATACAGGGGCGGGCTATGGCTACACCTTC.

This rearrangement joins TRBV11-2 to TRBJ2-7; TRBD1 matches 9 bases. V lost 5 bases and J lost 6; bases outside the gene matches: 11. The CDR3 sequence is 15 residues long. Germline lookup yields CDR1 SGHAT and CDR2 FQNNGV. The CDR3 region is CASSPGTGSLGEQYF. CDR3 DNA sequence: TGTGCCAGCAGCCCCGGGACAGGGAGTTTGGGCGAGCAGTACTTC. Full variable domain (missing parts from reference TRBV11-2 and TRBJ2-7): EAGVAQSPRYKIIEKRQSVAFWCNPISGHATLYWYQQILGQGPKLLIQFQNNGVVDDSQLPKDRFSAERLKGVDSTLKIQPAKLEDSAVYLCASSPGTGSLGEQYFGPGTRLTVT.

Written as DNA, the CDR3 is TGTGCCAGCTCACCACCGTCCGTCAGGGCTTTTTCTGGAAACACCATATATTTT. Its translation is CASSPPSVRAFSGNTIYF. The chain combines TRBV18 with TRBJ1-3; TRBD1 is a possible D gene (5 bases). Germline V gene data show CDR1 as KGHSH and CDR2 as LQKENI. V lost 0 bases and J 1 base, leaving 16 bases between the germline ends. The CDR3 totals 18 residues.

This clone came up once. The chain joins TRBV7-6 to TRBJ1-3; TRBD1 matches 7 bases. Unmatched junction bases numbered 25, after V lost 5 bases and J lost 3 bases. CDR1 SGHVS and CDR2 FNYEAQ come from the germline V gene. This CDR3 is 21 amino acids long. This CDR3 reads CASSPDRRIPNLGFRGNTIYF. As DNA, the CDR3 is TGTGCCAGCAGCCCGGACAGGCGCATTCCAAACTTGGGGTTTCGTGGAAACACCATATATTTT. The variable domain in full, completed from reference TRBV7-6 and TRBJ1-3, reads GAGVSQSPRYKVTKRGQDVALRCDPISGHVSLYWYRQALGQGPEFLTYFNYEAQQDKSGLPNDRFSAERPEGSISTLTIQRTEQRDSAMYRCASSPDRRIPNLGFRGNTIYFGEGSWLTVV.

The rearrangement joins TRBV6-5 to TRBJ2-1; TRBD1 matches 8 bases. The CDR3 spans 16 residues. In germline, CDR1 is MNHEY, CDR2 SVGAGI. V lost 4 bases and J lost 4; bases outside the gene matches: 9. CDR3: CASSSTGTGVYNEQFF. CDR3 nucleotides: TGTGCCAGCAGTTCCACCGGGACAGGAGTATACAATGAGCAGTTCTTC.

This chain links TRBV3-1 (or the pseudogene TRBV3-2) with TRBJ1-4; D not resolved. The CDR3 spans 16 residues. Trimming stripped 1 base from V and 3 bases from J, with 12 bases between. Germline CDR1 is LGHDT and CDR2 is YNNKEL (reference sequence). CDR3 sequence reads: CASSQGVTGSNEKLFF. The CDR3 DNA sequence: TGTGCCAGCAGCCAAGGAGTCACGGGGTCTAATGAAAAACTGTTTTTT.

This clone has ten or more counts. This chain joins TRBV9 and TRBJ1-6; tentatively, D is TRBD1 (5 bases). The length of the CDR3 is 16 residues. Germline assignment: CDR1 SGDLS and CDR2 YYNGEE. V was cut by 3 bases and J by 2 bases, with 12 bases left in between. Written as DNA, the CDR3 is TGTGCCAGCAGCGCCACGGGGGGGGCCTATAATTCACCCCTCCACTTT. This translates into CASSATGGAYNSPLHF.